This T cell receptor beta chain was obtained from a study of T cells in Graves' hyperthyroidism and ophthalmopathy. This clonotype was seen only once. Amplification of TCR beta CDR3 regions was performed using RNA transcripts as template. HTBI primers were used for first-round RT-PCR of the TCR CDR3. One entry per CDR3 protein results from TCRdb running MiXCR on the multiplex PCR reads. The sample shows about 200,000 distinct CDR3 sequences, around 16% of them seen only once. V was trimmed by 6 bases and J by 3 bases, leaving 12 bases between them. CDR3 length: 13 residues. CDR1 and CDR2 (germline): SGDLS, YYNGEE.

The sequence came from a woman between 45 and 65 years old with Graves' hyperthyroidism. The sample was blood. The rearrangement links TRBV9 to TRBJ2-5; no clear D. The CDR3, as DNA: TGTGCCAGCACCCCCGGGCCCAAAGAGACCCAGTACTTC. Its protein is CASTPGPKETQYF.